The rows below give T cell receptor beta chains drawn from one sample of a study of shared clonotypes between healthy human individuals. Profiling relied on immunoSEQ multiplex PCR, and the TCRdb table lists in-frame clones only, not all of them. Here the sample spans around 510,000 clones, around 96% being singletons. The specimen was naive CD4+ T cells sorted from blood. The receptors originated from a woman aged 25 to 39 in good health. CDR3s include the opening cysteine and the closing phenylalanine or tryptophan. D genes are given only for firm matches. Part of the rows lack a size; the others show once, few, many or a class for expanded clones.

j_call d_call clone_size v_call cdr3_nt cdr3_aa
TRBJ2-1 NA NA TRBV7-3 TGTGCCAGCAGCACGACAGGATTCAATGAGCAGTTCTTC CASSTTGFNEQFF
TRBJ2-1 TRBD2 NA TRBV19 TGTGCCAGTAGAAGGACTAGCGGGAGTGTCGATGAGCAGTTCTTC CASRRTSGSVDEQFF
TRBJ2-1 TRBD2 once TRBV4-1 TGCGCCAGCAGGAAACTAGCGGGAGGGAATGAGCAGTTCTTC CASRKLAGGNEQFF
TRBJ2-2 TRBD2 NA TRBV11-2 TGTGCCAGCAGCTTAGGTAGCGGGAGGGCGACCGGGGAGCTGTTTTTT CASSLGSGRATGELFF
TRBJ1-3 NA NA TRBV4-1 TGCGCCAGCAGCCAAGATGGGAGACGGGGACCTGGAAACACCATATATTTT CASSQDGRRGPGNTIYF
TRBJ1-2 TRBD1 NA TRBV7-9 TGTGCCAGCAGCTTAGGGGGACAGGGCTATGGCTACACCTTC CASSLGGQGYGYTF
TRBJ2-7 NA NA TRBV11-2 TGTGCCAGCAGCTTAGATGGCTTCCCCTCGGGGGAGCAGTACTTC CASSLDGFPSGEQYF
TRBJ2-1 NA NA TRBV2 TGTGCCAGCAGTCAGCTCCCGGGCAATGAGCAGTTCTTC CASSQLPGNEQFF
TRBJ2-7 TRBD1 NA TRBV11-2 TGTGCCAGCAGCTTTGACAGGGTGGCGTCCTACGAGCAGTACTTC CASSFDRVASYEQYF
TRBJ1-1 NA NA TRBV18 TGTGCCAGCTCAGTTGACAGTATGAACACTGAAGCTTTCTTT CASSVDSMNTEAFF
TRBJ1-5 NA NA TRBV6-1 TGTGCCAGCAGTGAAGATTGGGGGCGAGGCAATCAGCCCCAGCATTTT CASSEDWGRGNQPQHF
TRBJ2-7 NA NA TRBV19 TGTGCCAGTACCCTAGCTGGAGGGCCCGGAGAGCAGTACTTC CASTLAGGPGEQYF
TRBJ1-4 NA NA TRBV2 TGTGCCAGCAGTGATCAACGCAGATTAAATGAAAAACTGTTTTTT CASSDQRRLNEKLFF
TRBJ2-5 NA NA TRBV14 TGTGCCAGCAGCCAAGGTCTGAGAGAGACCCAGTACTTC CASSQGLRETQYF
TRBJ2-2 TRBD1 once TRBV19 TGTGCCAGTAGTCCAGGGGGCGCCTACACCGGGGAGCTGTTTTTT CASSPGGAYTGELFF
TRBJ2-7 TRBD1 NA TRBV19 TGTGCCAGTAGCGGACAGGGGAAATCCTACGAGCAGTACTTC CASSGQGKSYEQYF
TRBJ1-1 NA NA TRBV10-3 TGTGCCATCAGCCCACAGGGTATGAACACTGAAGCTTTCTTT CAISPQGMNTEAFF
TRBJ1-5 TRBD1 once TRBV28 TGTGCCAGCATTCCTGGGGTAGGGGGCCGAAATCAGCCCCAGCATTTT CASIPGVGGRNQPQHF
TRBJ1-2 TRBD1 NA TRBV19 TGTGCCAGTAGTAGCGGACAGGGGGCCTCTGGCTACACCTTC CASSSGQGASGYTF
TRBJ2-2 TRBD1 NA TRBV2 TGTGCCAGCACACAGGGGGCCAGCTCCCGGGCCGGGGAGCTGTTTTTT CASTQGASSRAGELFF
TRBJ1-5 NA NA TRBV21-1 TGTGCCAGCAGCAAAGCCCACGATGATAGACACAGTTCTGCGCCCCAGCATTTT CASSKAHDDRHSSAPQHF
TRBJ2-7 TRBD1 NA TRBV7-9 TGTGCCAGCAGCTTATCCCTGAACCCGGGACAGGGGCCCGAGCAGTACTTC CASSLSLNPGQGPEQYF
TRBJ1-5 NA NA TRBV6-1 TGTGCCAGCAGTGGCGACGGGATCCTATCGGCCCAGCATTTT CASSGDGILSAQHF
TRBJ2-5 NA NA TRBV5-1 TGCGCCAGCAGCTTGGGGGGAGGTGAGACCCAGTACTTC CASSLGGGETQYF
TRBJ2-1 TRBD2 NA TRBV7-8 TGTGCCAGCAGCCTTCTAGCGGGAGGTTCGAATGAGCAGTTCTTC CASSLLAGGSNEQFF
TRBJ1-4 NA NA TRBV28 TGTGCCAGCAAGGAGGGGACTAATGAAAAACTGTTTTTT CASKEGTNEKLFF
TRBJ1-2 NA NA TRBV4-1 TGCGCCAGCAGCCAGCCTGGGGACTATGGCTACACCTTC CASSQPGDYGYTF
TRBJ2-1 TRBD2 NA TRBV7-8 TGTGCCAGCAGCCATGGGGAGCGGGGTATCTCCTACAATGAGCAGTTCTTC CASSHGERGISYNEQFF
TRBJ1-1 TRBD1 NA TRBV28 TGTGCCAGCAAGTGGACAGGGGTCGCTGAAGCTTTCTTT CASKWTGVAEAFF
TRBJ2-1 NA NA TRBV7-9 TGTGCCAGCAGCTTATCCCAGTTTAATGAGCAGTTCTTC CASSLSQFNEQFF
TRBJ1-6 TRBD1 NA TRBV19 TGTGCCAGTACCCCAACAGGGGCGAATGTATCACCCCTCCACTTT CASTPTGANVSPLHF
TRBJ2-2 NA NA TRBV9 TGTGCCAGCAGCGCTAGGGGGAGTTTCGGCGGGGAGCTGTTTTTT CASSARGSFGGELFF
TRBJ2-7 TRBD2 NA TRBV5-4 TGTGCCAGCAGTTCTGGACTAGCGGGAGACTACGAGCAGTACTTC CASSSGLAGDYEQYF
TRBJ1-1 NA NA TRBV6-5 TGTGCCAGCAGATGGACAGTCGAAGCGGGAGCTTTCTTT CASRWTVEAGAFF
TRBJ1-2 NA NA TRBV9 TGTGCCAGCAGCCCCCGGACAGACATTAACTATGGCTACACCTTC CASSPRTDINYGYTF
TRBJ1-4 NA NA TRBV5-4 TGTGCCAGCAGCCTACAGGGTAATGAAAAACTGTTTTTT CASSLQGNEKLFF
TRBJ1-5 NA NA TRBV9 TGTGCCAGCAGCGTTGATGGGATTCAGCCCCAGCATTTT CASSVDGIQPQHF
TRBJ1-1 NA NA TRBV29-1 TGCAGCGTTGAAAGACGCTTGGACACTGAAGCTTTCTTT CSVERRLDTEAFF
TRBJ2-1 NA NA TRBV14 TGTGCCAGCAGCCAAAGGGAAAGTTACAATGAGCAGTTCTTC CASSQRESYNEQFF
TRBJ1-5 NA NA TRBV18 TGTGCCAGCTCACCGCTCGCGGAGGGCCAGCCCCAGCATTTT CASSPLAEGQPQHF
TRBJ1-5 NA once TRBV18 TGTGCCAGCTCGCCCACAGGGAATCAGCCCCAGCATTTT CASSPTGNQPQHF
TRBJ1-2 NA NA TRBV9 TGTGCCAGCAGCGTAGTCGGGGAGGGTGGCTACACCTTC CASSVVGEGGYTF
TRBJ2-5 TRBD1 NA TRBV2 TGTGCCAGCAGTAAGGACAGGGGGGGCGAGACCCAGTACTTC CASSKDRGGETQYF
TRBJ1-5 NA NA TRBV6-1 TGTGCCAGCAGTGGCCAAACAGGGCCCTATAGCAATCAGCCCCAGCATTTT CASSGQTGPYSNQPQHF
TRBJ1-5 NA NA TRBV6-1 TGTGCCAGCAGTGAAATCCGGGTCCCTGTGAGCAATCAGCCCCAGCATTTT CASSEIRVPVSNQPQHF
TRBJ1-1 NA NA TRBV5-6 TGTGCCAGCAGACGTGTGACAGGAGATAGTATGAACACTGAAGCTTTCTTT CASRRVTGDSMNTEAFF
TRBJ1-5 TRBD1 NA TRBV5-1 TGCGCCAGCAGCTTGCGGGGGACAGGGCCCCAGCATTTT CASSLRGTGPQHF
TRBJ2-7 TRBD2 once TRBV2 TGTGCCAGCAGTTCCACTAGCGGGAGTTACGAGCAGTACTTC CASSSTSGSYEQYF
TRBJ2-7 TRBD2 NA TRBV6-1 TGTGCCAGCAGTGAATTGGCTAGCGGCCACGAGCAGTACTTC CASSELASGHEQYF
TRBJ2-1 TRBD2 NA TRBV6-6 TGTGCCAGCAGTGGGACTAGCGGTTACAATGAGCAGTTCTTC CASSGTSGYNEQFF
TRBJ2-7 NA NA TRBV6-1 TGTGCCAGCAGGCGTTCTAGCGTGACGACCCACGAGCAGTACTTC CASRRSSVTTHEQYF
TRBJ2-2 NA NA TRBV9 TGTGCCAGCAGCGTAGTCGGGAGATCCACCGGGGAGCTGTTTTTT CASSVVGRSTGELFF
TRBJ1-5 TRBD1 NA TRBV19 TGTGCCAGTACTCGGACAGGGGGACATCAGCCCCAGCATTTT CASTRTGGHQPQHF